This T cell receptor (beta chain) appears in the sequencing data of a study of cytomegalovirus exposure and HLA in healthy donors. Per the germline V gene, CDR1 is MDHEN and CDR2 is SYDVKM. This CDR3 contains 14 residues. The V gene end was trimmed by 1 base and the J gene end by 9 bases; junction bases not matched to a gene: 6. Use of 60 Vbeta and 13 Jbeta primers characterized the PCR. Source study methods: A later analysis tallied roughly 77 million unique TCR beta chains, approximately 10 million of them shared. Only in-frame clones appear in the TCRdb table, and some are missing; sequencing was by immunoSEQ multiplex PCR. V and J calls and clone size are copied from that table; D and trimming were computed from the DNA. Here the sample table reports approximately 120,000 clones.

The receptor comes from a man between 18 and 29 years old in good health and CMV-seronegative. The chain combines TRBV28 with TRBJ2-1; 7 bases are shared with TRBD2. What was sequenced was PBMCs. CDR3 residues: CASSLYRQRGEQFF. The CDR3 DNA reads as TGTGCCAGCAGTTTATACAGACAGCGGGGTGAGCAGTTCTTC.